A selection of T cell receptor beta chains follows, all from one sample in a study of T cells in Graves' hyperthyroidism and ophthalmopathy. TCRdb analysed the multiplex PCR reads with MiXCR anew, one entry per CDR3 protein. The table lists 450,000 to 500,000 distinct CDR3 sequences, 20% to 25% of them singletons. The material sequenced was blood. The source is an older woman with Graves' ophthalmopathy. Each CDR3 is given with its conserved first and last residue. Each record gives: V gene, J gene, clone size, D gene, CDR3 DNA, CDR3 protein. A D gene is named only where the DNA matches it firmly. Clone size, where shown, is once, few, many, or a class for clones that have expanded.

>TRBV30|TRBJ1-5|.|.
TGTGCCTGGAGTGTCGGGGGACATAGCAATCAGCCCCAGCATTTT
CAWSVGGHSNQPQHF
>TRBV18|TRBJ2-1|few|.
TGTGCCAGCTCACCACGGGATAACCCGCGAGGGGATGAGCAGTTCTTC
CASSPRDNPRGDEQFF
>TRBV6-2/TRBV6-3|TRBJ2-1|many|.
TGTGCCAGCAGTGGTGTTCGGGGGGCAGGGGATGAGCAGTTCTTC
CASSGVRGAGDEQFF
>TRBV24-1|TRBJ1-2|few|.
TGTGCCACCAGTGACCCTCTTGACAACGGCTACACCTTC
CATSDPLDNGYTF
>TRBV7-9|TRBJ2-1|.|.
TGTGCCAGCAGCTCCGGACAGTTCTCCTACAATGAGCAGTTCTTC
CASSSGQFSYNEQFF
>TRBV4-1|TRBJ2-1|.|TRBD2
TGCGCCAGCAGCCAATCTATAGCGGGAGGGTACAATGAGCAGTTCTTC
CASSQSIAGGYNEQFF
>TRBV28|TRBJ2-1|many|.
TGTGCCAGCAGTTTAAATGAGCAGTTCTTC
CASSLNEQFF
>TRBV4-1|TRBJ2-7|.|.
TGCGCCAGCAGCCTAATTCTCGTCGGAGTCAACGAGCAGTACTTC
CASSLILVGVNEQYF
>TRBV24-1|TRBJ2-5|few|TRBD2
TGTGCCACCGGGCTAGCGGGAGAAGAGACCCAGTACTTC
CATGLAGEETQYF
>TRBV9|TRBJ2-7|.|.
TGTGCCAGCAGCGTAGGATGGGGAAGCTCCTACGAGCAGTACTTC
CASSVGWGSSYEQYF
>TRBV18|TRBJ1-2|.|.
TGTGCCAGCTCAAAGGGACGTACGGATGGCTACACCTTC
CASSKGRTDGYTF
>TRBV27|TRBJ2-3|few|TRBD2
TGTGCCAGCAGTTTATTGCTAGCGGGAGCAGATACGCAGTATTTT
CASSLLLAGADTQYF
>TRBV6-2/TRBV6-3|TRBJ1-1|few|.
TGTGCCAGCAGTTACGGGGACCCCTCGAACACTGAAGCTTTCTTT
CASSYGDPSNTEAFF
>TRBV19|TRBJ2-5|many|TRBD1
TGTGCCAGTAGTGTATCCGGGACAGGGGACGGAGAGACCCAGTACTTC
CASSVSGTGDGETQYF
>TRBV5-1|TRBJ2-3|.|TRBD2
TGCGCCAGCAGGGGTAGCGGGACTAGCACAGATACGCAGTATTTT
CASRGSGTSTDTQYF
>TRBV6-5|TRBJ2-1|.|TRBD1
TGTGCCAGCAGTTACAGACCGGGACAGGGTTACAATGAGCAGTTCTTC
CASSYRPGQGYNEQFF
>TRBV7-9|TRBJ2-7|few|.
TGTGCCAGCAGCTTAGCGGGAAAGGAGGGATACGAGCAGTACTTC
CASSLAGKEGYEQYF
>TRBV7-9|TRBJ2-3|few|.
TGTGCCAGCAGTTTCATCGACAGGTTTGGCGCGGATACGCAGTATTTT
CASSFIDRFGADTQYF
>TRBV27|TRBJ1-5|.|.
TGTGCCAGCAGTCCCCAAAACACAGGGTTGAGGCAGCCCCAGCATTTT
CASSPQNTGLRQPQHF
>TRBV28|TRBJ1-2|few|.
TGTGCCAGCAGGTCCGGGACACGGGCTAACTATGGCTACACCTTC
CASRSGTRANYGYTF
>TRBV9|TRBJ2-2|.|.
TGTGCCAGCAGCGTAGGGAGGACAGCGAGCACCGGGGAGCTGTTTTTT
CASSVGRTASTGELFF
>TRBV6-2/TRBV6-3|TRBJ1-1|many|.
TGTGCCAGCGGTTATAAGCCGAACACTGAAGCTTTCTTT
CASGYKPNTEAFF
>TRBV11-2|TRBJ1-2|.|TRBD1
TGTGCCAGCAGCCCAAGGGACAGGGGTTGGAACTATGGCTACACCTTC
CASSPRDRGWNYGYTF
>TRBV3-1|TRBJ1-5|.|.
TGTGCCAGCAGCCTTGAAAGAAGGGAGCCCCAGCATTTT
CASSLERREPQHF
>TRBV29-1|TRBJ1-2|once|.
TGCAGCGTTGAAGGCGGTGTAGGGTTGTGGGGCTACACCTTC
CSVEGGVGLWGYTF
>TRBV30|TRBJ1-3|.|.
TGTGCCTGGAGTGTGACCTCTGGAAACACCATATATTTT
CAWSVTSGNTIYF
>TRBV20-1|TRBJ2-5|.|.
TGCAGTGCTAGAAGCATCGGGGAGACCCAGTACTTC
CSARSIGETQYF